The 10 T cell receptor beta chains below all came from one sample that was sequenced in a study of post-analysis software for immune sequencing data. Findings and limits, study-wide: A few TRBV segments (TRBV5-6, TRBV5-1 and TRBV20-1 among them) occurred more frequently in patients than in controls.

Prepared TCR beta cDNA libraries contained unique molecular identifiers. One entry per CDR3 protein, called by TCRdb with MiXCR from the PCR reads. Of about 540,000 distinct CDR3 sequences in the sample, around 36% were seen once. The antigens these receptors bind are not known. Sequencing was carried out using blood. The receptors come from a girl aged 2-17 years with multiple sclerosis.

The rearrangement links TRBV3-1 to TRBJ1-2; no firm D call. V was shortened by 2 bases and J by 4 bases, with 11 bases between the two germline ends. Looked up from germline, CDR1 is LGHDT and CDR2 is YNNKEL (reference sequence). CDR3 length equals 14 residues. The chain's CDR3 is CASSQIGEFYGYTF. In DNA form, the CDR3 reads TGTGCCAGCAGCCAAATTGGAGAGTTCTATGGCTACACCTTC.

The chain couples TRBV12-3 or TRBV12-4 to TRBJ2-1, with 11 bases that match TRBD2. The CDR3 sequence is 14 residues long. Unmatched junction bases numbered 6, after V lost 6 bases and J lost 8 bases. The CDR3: CASSPMTSGDEQFF. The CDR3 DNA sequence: TGTGCCAGCAGCCCTATGACTAGCGGGGATGAGCAGTTCTTC.

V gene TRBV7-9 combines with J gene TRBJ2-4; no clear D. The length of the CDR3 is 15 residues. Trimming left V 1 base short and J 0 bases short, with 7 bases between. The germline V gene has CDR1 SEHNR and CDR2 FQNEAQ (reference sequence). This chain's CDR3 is CASSLEDLAKNIQYF. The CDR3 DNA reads TGTGCCAGCAGCTTAGAAGATTTAGCCAAAAACATTCAGTACTTC.

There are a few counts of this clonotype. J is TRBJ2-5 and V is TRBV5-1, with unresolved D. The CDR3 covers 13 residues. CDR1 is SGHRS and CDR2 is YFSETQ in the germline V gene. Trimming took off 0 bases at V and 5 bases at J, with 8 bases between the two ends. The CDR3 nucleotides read TGCGCCAGCAGCTTGGAAGCGCCGGAGACCCAGTACTTC. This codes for CASSLEAPETQYF.

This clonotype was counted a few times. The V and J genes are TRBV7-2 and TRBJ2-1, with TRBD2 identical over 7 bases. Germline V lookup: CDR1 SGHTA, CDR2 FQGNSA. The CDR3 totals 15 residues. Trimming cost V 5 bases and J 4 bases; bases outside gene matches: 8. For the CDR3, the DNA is TGTGCCAGCAGCCTAAGCGGGGAGGCATACAATGAGCAGTTCTTC. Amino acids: CASSLSGEAYNEQFF.

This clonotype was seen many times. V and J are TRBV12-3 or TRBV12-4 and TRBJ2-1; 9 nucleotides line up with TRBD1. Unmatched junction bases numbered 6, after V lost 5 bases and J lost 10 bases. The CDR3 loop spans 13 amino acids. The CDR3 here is CASSPTGTGEQFF. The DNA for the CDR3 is TGTGCCAGCAGTCCTACCGGGACAGGGGAGCAGTTCTTC.

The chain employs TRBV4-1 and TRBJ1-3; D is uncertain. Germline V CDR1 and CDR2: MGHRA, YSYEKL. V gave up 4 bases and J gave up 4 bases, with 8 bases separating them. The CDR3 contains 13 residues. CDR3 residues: CASSLFTGNTIYF. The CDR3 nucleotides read TGCGCCAGCAGCCTTTTCACAGGAAACACCATATATTTT.

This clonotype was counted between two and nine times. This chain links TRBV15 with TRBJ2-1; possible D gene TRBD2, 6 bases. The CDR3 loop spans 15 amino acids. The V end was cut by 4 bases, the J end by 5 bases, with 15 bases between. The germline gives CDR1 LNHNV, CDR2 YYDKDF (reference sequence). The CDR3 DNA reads TGTGCCACCAGCACCGAAGACCGGGAGAACAATGAGCAGTTCTTC. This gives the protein CATSTEDRENNEQFF. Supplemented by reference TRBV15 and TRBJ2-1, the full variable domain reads DAMVIQNPRYQVTQFGKPVTLSCSQTLNHNVMYWYQQKSSQAPKLLFHYYDKDFNNEADTPDNFQSRRPNTSFCFLDIRSPGLGDTAMYLCATSTEDRENNEQFFGPGTRLTVL.

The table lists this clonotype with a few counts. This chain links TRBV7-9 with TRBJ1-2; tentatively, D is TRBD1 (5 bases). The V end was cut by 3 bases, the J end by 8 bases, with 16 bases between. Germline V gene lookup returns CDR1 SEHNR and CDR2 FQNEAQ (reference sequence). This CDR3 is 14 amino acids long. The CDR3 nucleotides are TGTGCCAGCAGCTTCTTGCAGGGCTCGGGAGGCTACACCTTC. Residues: CASSFLQGSGGYTF.

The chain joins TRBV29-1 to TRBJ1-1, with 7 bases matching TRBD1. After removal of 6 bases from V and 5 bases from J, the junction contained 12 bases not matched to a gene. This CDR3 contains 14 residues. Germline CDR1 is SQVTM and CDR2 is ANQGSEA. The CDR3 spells CSVYLTGTGTEAFF. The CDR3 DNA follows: TGCAGCGTATATTTGACAGGGACGGGGACTGAAGCTTTCTTT. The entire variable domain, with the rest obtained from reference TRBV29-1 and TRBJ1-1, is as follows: SAVISQKPSRDICQRGTSLTIQCQVDSQVTMMFWYRQQPGQSLTLIATANQGSEATYESGFVIDKFPISRPNLTFSTLTVSNMSPEDSSIYLCSVYLTGTGTEAFFGQGTRLTVV.